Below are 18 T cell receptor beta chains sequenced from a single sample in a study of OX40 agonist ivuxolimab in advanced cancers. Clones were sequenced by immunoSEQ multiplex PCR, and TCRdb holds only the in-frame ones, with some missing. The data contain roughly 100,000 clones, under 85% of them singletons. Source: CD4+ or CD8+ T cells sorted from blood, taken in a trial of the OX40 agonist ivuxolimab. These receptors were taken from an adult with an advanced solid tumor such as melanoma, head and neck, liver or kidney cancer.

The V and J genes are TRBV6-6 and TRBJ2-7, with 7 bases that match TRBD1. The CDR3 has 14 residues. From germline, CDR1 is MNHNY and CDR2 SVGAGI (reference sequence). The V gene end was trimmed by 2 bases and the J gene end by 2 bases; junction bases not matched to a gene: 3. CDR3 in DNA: TGTGCCAGCAGTTACGGACAGGCCCCCTACGAGCAGTACTTC. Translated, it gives CASSYGQAPYEQYF.

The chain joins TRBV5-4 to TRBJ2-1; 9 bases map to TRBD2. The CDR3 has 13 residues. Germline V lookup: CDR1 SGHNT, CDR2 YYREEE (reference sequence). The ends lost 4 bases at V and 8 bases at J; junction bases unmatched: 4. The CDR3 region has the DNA TGTGCCAGCAGCGCGGGGGGGCTCTATGAGCAGTTCTTC. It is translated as CASSAGGLYEQFF.

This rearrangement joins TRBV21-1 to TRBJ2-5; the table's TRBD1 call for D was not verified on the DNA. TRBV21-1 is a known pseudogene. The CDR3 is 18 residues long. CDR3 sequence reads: CASFSSGTGGQVQETQYF. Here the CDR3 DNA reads TGTGCCAGCTTCTCTTCCGGGACAGGGGGCCAGGTCCAAGAGACCCAGTACTTC.

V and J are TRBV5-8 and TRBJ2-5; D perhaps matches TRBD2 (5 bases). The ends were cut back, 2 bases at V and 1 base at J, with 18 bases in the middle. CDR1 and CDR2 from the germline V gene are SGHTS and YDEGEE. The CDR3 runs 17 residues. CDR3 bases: TGTGCCAGCAGCTTTTTGAGGGCCCTTAAACTCCAAGAGACCCAGTACTTC. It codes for CASSFLRALKLQETQYF.

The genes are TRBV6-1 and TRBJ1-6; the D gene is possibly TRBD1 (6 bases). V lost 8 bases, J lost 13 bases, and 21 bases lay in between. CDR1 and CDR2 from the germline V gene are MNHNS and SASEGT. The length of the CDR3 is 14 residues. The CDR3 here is CASGLTGITPPLHF. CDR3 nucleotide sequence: TGTGCCAGCGGCCTAACAGGGATAACCCCCCCCCTCCACTTT.

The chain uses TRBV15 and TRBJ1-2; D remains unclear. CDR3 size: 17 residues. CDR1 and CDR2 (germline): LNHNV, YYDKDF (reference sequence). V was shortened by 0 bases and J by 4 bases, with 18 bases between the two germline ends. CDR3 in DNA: TGTGCCACCAGCAGAGATGGGGTAGGGCCCTCCCTCTATGGCTACACCTTC. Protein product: CATSRDGVGPSLYGYTF.

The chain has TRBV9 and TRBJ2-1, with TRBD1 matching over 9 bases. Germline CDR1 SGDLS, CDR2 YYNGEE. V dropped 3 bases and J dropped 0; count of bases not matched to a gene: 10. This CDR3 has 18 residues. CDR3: CASSATGGERSSYNEQFF. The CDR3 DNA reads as TGTGCCAGCAGCGCAACAGGGGGCGAAAGGTCCTCCTACAATGAGCAGTTCTTC.

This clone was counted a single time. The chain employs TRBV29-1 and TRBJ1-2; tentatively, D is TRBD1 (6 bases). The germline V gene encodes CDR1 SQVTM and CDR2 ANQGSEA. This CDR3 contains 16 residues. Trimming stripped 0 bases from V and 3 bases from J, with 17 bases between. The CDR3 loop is CSVEDLGGAEDYGYTF. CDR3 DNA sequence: TGCAGCGTTGAAGATCTTGGGGGGGCGGAGGACTATGGCTACACCTTC.

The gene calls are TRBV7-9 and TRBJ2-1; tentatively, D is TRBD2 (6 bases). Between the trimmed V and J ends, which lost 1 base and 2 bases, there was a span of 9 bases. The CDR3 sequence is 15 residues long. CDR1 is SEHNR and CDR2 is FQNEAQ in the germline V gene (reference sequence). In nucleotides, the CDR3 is TGTGCCAGCAGCTTAGGGAGGGACCCCTACAATGAGCAGTTCTTC. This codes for CASSLGRDPYNEQFF.

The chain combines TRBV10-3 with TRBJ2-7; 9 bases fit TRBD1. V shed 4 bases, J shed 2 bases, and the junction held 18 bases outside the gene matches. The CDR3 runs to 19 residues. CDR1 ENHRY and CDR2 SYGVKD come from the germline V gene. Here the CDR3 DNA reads TGTGCCATCAGTGGCACAGGGGGCAGCGTGAGCGGGGCAGCCTACGAGCAGTACTTC. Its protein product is CAISGTGGSVSGAAYEQYF.

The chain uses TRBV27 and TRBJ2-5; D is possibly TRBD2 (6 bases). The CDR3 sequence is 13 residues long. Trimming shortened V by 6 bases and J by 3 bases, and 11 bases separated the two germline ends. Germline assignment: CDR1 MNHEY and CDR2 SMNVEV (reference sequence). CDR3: CASSPWGEETQYF. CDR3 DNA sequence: TGTGCCAGCAGCCCGTGGGGGGAAGAGACCCAGTACTTC.

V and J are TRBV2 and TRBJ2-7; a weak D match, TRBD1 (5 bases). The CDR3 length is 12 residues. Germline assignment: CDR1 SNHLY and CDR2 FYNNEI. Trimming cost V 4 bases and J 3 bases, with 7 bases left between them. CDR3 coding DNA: TGTGCCAGCAGTGGGGGCGACTACGAGCAGTACTTC. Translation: CASSGGDYEQYF.

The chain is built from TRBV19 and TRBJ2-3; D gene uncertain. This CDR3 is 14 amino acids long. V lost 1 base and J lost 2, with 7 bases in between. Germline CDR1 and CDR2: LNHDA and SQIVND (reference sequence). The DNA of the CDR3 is TGTGCCAGTAGTATAGGCCAGGCCACAGATACGCAGTATTTT. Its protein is CASSIGQATDTQYF.

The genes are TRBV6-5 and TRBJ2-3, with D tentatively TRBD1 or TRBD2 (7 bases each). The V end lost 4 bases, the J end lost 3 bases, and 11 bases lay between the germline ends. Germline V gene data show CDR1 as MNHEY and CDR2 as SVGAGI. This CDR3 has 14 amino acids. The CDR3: CASSLQGGTDTQYF. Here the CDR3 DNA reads TGTGCCAGCAGTTTGCAGGGGGGGACAGATACGCAGTATTTT.

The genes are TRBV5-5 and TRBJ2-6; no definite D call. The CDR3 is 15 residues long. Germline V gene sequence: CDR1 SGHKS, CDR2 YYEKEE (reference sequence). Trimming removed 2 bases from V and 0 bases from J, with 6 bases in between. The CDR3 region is CASSFRASGANVLTF. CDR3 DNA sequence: TGTGCCAGCAGCTTTCGGGCCTCTGGGGCCAACGTCCTGACTTTC.

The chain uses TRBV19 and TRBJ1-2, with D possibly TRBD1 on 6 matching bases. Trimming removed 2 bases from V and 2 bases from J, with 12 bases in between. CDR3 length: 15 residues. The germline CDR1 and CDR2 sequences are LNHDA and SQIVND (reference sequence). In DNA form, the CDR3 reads TGTGCCAGTAGTATATCCCAGGGGCAGAACTATGGCTACACCTTC. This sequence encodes CASSISQGQNYGYTF.

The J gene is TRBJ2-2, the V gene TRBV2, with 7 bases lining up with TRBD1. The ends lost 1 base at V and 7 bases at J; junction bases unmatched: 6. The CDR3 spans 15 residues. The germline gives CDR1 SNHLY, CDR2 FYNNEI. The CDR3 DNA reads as TGTGCCAGCAGTGAAGACAGGGGTGGTAACGGGGAGCTGTTTTTT. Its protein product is CASSEDRGGNGELFF. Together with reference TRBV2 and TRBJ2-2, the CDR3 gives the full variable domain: EPEVTQTPSHQVTQMGQEVILRCVPISNHLYFYWYRQILGQKVEFLVSFYNNEISEKSEIFDDQFSVERPDGSNFTLKIRSTKLEDSAMYFCASSEDRGGNGELFFGEGSRLTVL.

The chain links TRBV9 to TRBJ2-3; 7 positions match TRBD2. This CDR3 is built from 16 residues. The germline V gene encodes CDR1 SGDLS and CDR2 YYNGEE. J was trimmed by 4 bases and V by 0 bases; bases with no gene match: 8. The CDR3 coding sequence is TGTGCCAGCAGCGTAGAATGGCGGGAGATCCCAGATACGCAGTATTTT. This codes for CASSVEWREIPDTQYF.